This T cell receptor beta chain was sequenced in a study of cytomegalovirus exposure and HLA in healthy donors. V was clipped by 6 bases and J by 8 bases; unmatched bases: 4. Germline CDR1 and CDR2: SNHLY and FYNNEI. The CDR3 runs to 14 residues. Remarks on this clone: Its antigen remains unidentified.

Data came from immunoSEQ multiplex PCR; TCRdb stores just in-frame clones and leaves some out. The table has about 97,000 clones, about 95% seen once. Findings of the study overall: There were 150 to 200 TCR beta chains listed as cytomegalovirus-associated.

Sequencing was carried out using PBMCs. This rearrangement joins TRBV2 to TRBJ1-4, with 12 bases identical to TRBD1. This sequence originates from a young woman in good health and CMV-seronegative. The DNA for the CDR3 is TGTGCCAGCAGCCCGGGACAGGGGGCGGAAAAACTGTTTTTT. It encodes CASSPGQGAEKLFF.